These 16 T cell receptor beta chains originate from one sample sequenced in a study of T cells after yellow fever vaccination. TCRdb used MiXCR to reprocess the 5' RACE reads, holding one entry per CDR3 protein. The data show about 350,000 distinct CDR3 sequences, roughly 8.4% seen once. The sequenced sample was PBMCs, obtained about 41 days after the first yellow fever vaccination. The receptors were sampled from a man younger than 35 who received the YFV17D yellow fever vaccine.

This chain joins TRBV11-2 and TRBJ2-1; D call uncertain. V shed 3 bases and J shed 4 bases, with 13 bases lying between them. Germline CDR1 and CDR2: SGHAT and FQNNGV. This CDR3 is built from 15 residues. The CDR3 nucleotides are TGTGCCAGCAGCTTTCTTCTTCCTCCTTACAATGAGCAGTTCTTC. Residues: CASSFLLPPYNEQFF.

The gene calls are TRBV6-2 or TRBV6-3 and TRBJ2-1, with 7 bases lining up with TRBD2. Trimming took 0 bases from V and 4 from J; bases not matched to a gene: 15. CDR1 is MNHEY, CDR2 SVGEGT, per germline. The CDR3 has 19 amino acids. CDR3 amino acids: CASSYSKGLRLAEYNEQFF. The DNA for the CDR3 is TGTGCCAGCAGTTACTCGAAAGGCCTAAGACTAGCTGAATACAATGAGCAGTTCTTC.

This clonotype turned up a few times. V and J are TRBV5-4 and TRBJ1-2; D may be TRBD1 (5 bases). Trimming stripped 1 base from V and 7 bases from J, with 11 bases between. The V gene's germline CDR1 is SGHNT and CDR2 YYREEE (reference sequence). The CDR3 runs to 13 residues. CDR3: CASSLRGAGGYTF. The CDR3 nucleotides are TGTGCCAGCAGCTTGCGAGGGGCCGGTGGCTACACCTTC.

The J gene is TRBJ2-1, the V gene TRBV7-2, with unresolved D. V lost 5 bases, J lost 6 bases, and 8 bases lay in between. This CDR3 is 12 amino acids long. Germline lookup yields CDR1 SGHTA and CDR2 FQGNSA. The CDR3 DNA sequence: TGTGCCAGCAGCCCCTTCTCCAATGAGCAGTTCTTC. Its translation is CASSPFSNEQFF.

This clonotype occurred many times. The chain couples TRBV7-2 to TRBJ1-1; 8 nucleotides agree with TRBD1. The trim removed 5 bases at V and 4 bases at J, leaving 6 bases unmatched. The V gene's germline CDR1 is SGHTA and CDR2 FQGNSA. The CDR3 sequence is 14 residues long. The CDR3 bases are TGTGCCAGCAGCGCTGGACAGGGTGTCACTGAAGCTTTCTTT. Amino acids: CASSAGQGVTEAFF.

This clonotype was counted between two and nine times. V usage is TRBV4-3 and J usage is TRBJ2-3, with D tentatively TRBD1 (5 bases). The CDR3 extends over 14 amino acids. CDR1 LGHNA and CDR2 YSLEER come from the germline V gene. V lost 1 base to trimming and J lost 5 bases, with 10 bases between them. The CDR3: CASSQGQGLDTQYF. The CDR3 DNA reads TGCGCCAGCAGCCAAGGGCAGGGATTAGATACGCAGTATTTT.

This clonotype showed up many times. This rearrangement joins TRBV5-1 to TRBJ2-5; the D gene is possibly TRBD2 (7 bases). V was shortened by 4 bases and J by 4 bases, with 14 bases between the two germline ends. Germline assignment: CDR1 SGHRS and CDR2 YFSETQ. The CDR3 totals 14 residues. CDR3 bases: TGCGCCAGCAGCCCTTCGGGGGGCCGAGAGACCCAGTACTTC. Translated, it gives CASSPSGGRETQYF.

This chain joins TRBV19 and TRBJ1-5; D not resolved. The germline CDR1 and CDR2 sequences are LNHDA and SQIVND (reference sequence). Trimming shortened V by 8 bases and J by 2 bases, and 7 bases separated the two germline ends. The CDR3 runs 12 residues. CDR3 region: CASEIGNQPQHF. Here the CDR3 DNA reads TGTGCCAGTGAAATCGGCAATCAGCCCCAGCATTTT. The whole variable domain, filled in from reference TRBV19 and TRBJ1-5, reads DGGITQSPKYLFRKEGQNVTLSCEQNLNHDAMYWYRQDPGQGLRLIYYSQIVNDFQKGDIAEGYSVSREKKESFPLTVTSAQKNPTAFYLCASEIGNQPQHFGDGTRLSIL.

On this clonotype itself: One junction end disagrees with the germline gene, perhaps due to a read error. The chain couples TRBV5-4 to TRBJ2-1; the match to TRBD2 covers 13 bases. The V gene's germline CDR1 is SGHNT and CDR2 YYREEE (reference sequence). The length of the CDR3 is 15 residues. In DNA, the CDR3 is TGTGCCAGCAGCCGGACTAGCGGGGGATACAAGGAGCAGTTCTTC. This codes for CASSRTSGGYKEQFF.

The chain joins TRBV11-1 to TRBJ2-7, with 8 bases identical to TRBD2. The CDR3 is 18 residues long. V gave up 1 base and J gave up 0 bases; unmatched junction bases: 11. In germline, CDR1 is SGHAT, CDR2 FQDESV (reference sequence). The CDR3, as DNA: TGTGCCAGCAGCTTAGTTCCCCCACTAGCGGAATCCTCCTACGAGCAGTACTTC. It specifies CASSLVPPLAESSYEQYF.

The chain has TRBV7-9 and TRBJ2-5; 8 bases line up with TRBD2. J was trimmed by 0 bases and V by 3 bases; bases with no gene match: 9. The CDR3 is 17 amino acids. CDR1 is SEHNR and CDR2 is FQNEAQ in the germline V gene (reference sequence). The CDR3 sequence: CASSFGATGGYQETQYF. The CDR3 DNA sequence: TGTGCCAGCAGCTTTGGGGCGACGGGGGGGTACCAAGAGACCCAGTACTTC.

The chain has TRBV6-2 or TRBV6-3 and TRBJ2-2, with a weak D call TRBD2 (5 bases). Trimming shortened V by 7 bases and J by 6 bases, and 12 bases separated the two germline ends. Germline V gene data show CDR1 as MNHEY and CDR2 as SVGEGT. The CDR3 has 13 amino acids. The CDR3 DNA follows: TGTGCCAGCATTCCGGGGTATCCCGGGGAGCTGTTTTTT. It is translated as CASIPGYPGELFF.

The V and J genes are TRBV6-1 and TRBJ1-2; D might be TRBD1 (5 bases). V shed 6 bases and J shed 6 bases, with 14 bases lying between them. The germline gives CDR1 MNHNS, CDR2 SASEGT. The CDR3 extends over 13 amino acids. CDR3 amino acids: CASSERDRDGYTF. For the CDR3, the DNA is TGTGCCAGCAGCGAACGGGACCGGGATGGCTACACCTTC.

The chain couples TRBV4-2 to TRBJ1-2, with 8 bases aligning to TRBD1. Trimming took 0 bases from V and 5 from J; bases not matched to a gene: 11. Germline V gene lookup returns CDR1 LGHNA and CDR2 YNFKEQ. This CDR3 is 17 amino acids long. The CDR3 bases are TGTGCCAGCAGCCAAGATGGGCGACAGGACAGGGAGTATGGCTACACCTTC. It specifies CASSQDGRQDREYGYTF.

This clonotype showed up just a few times. This rearrangement joins TRBV7-6 to TRBJ1-4; D ambiguous. V was pared by 3 bases and J by 7 bases, with 18 bases between. The CDR3 is 16 amino acids. From germline, CDR1 is SGHVS and CDR2 FNYEAQ. CDR3 nucleotide sequence: TGTGCCAGCAGCTTCTCAACCCGGGTAGTGATTGAAAAACTGTTTTTT. Encoded protein: CASSFSTRVVIEKLFF.

The chain has TRBV20-1 and TRBJ1-6; D ambiguous. CDR1 and CDR2 from the germline V gene are DFQATT and SNEGSKA (reference sequence). The CDR3 has 14 amino acids. Trimming stripped 1 base from V and 7 bases from J, with 11 bases between. DNA of the CDR3: TGCAGTGCTAGAGGGGAAACGGAAAATTCACCCCTCCACTTT. Translating it yields CSARGETENSPLHF.